Listed below are T cell receptor beta chains from one sample, sequenced in a study of T cells expressing NK-cell markers. For each CDR3 protein, TCRdb gives one entry from its re-call of the 5' RACE reads, without DNA. The sample data list fewer than 550,000 distinct CDR3 sequences. The sample taken for sequencing was blood T cells: a sorted CD56 or NKG2C T cell subset, CD4+ or CD8+ T cells, or bulk PBMC T cells (not recorded which). These receptors all come from a woman aged 45 to 65 in good health. The CDR3 runs from the conserved cysteine through the conserved F or W.

CDR3 protein: CASSPSRVGIAYEQYF
V gene: TRBV18
J gene: TRBJ2-7

CDR3 protein: CASSQDAGSDTQYF
V gene: TRBV4-1
J gene: TRBJ2-3

CDR3 protein: CASRRVPTDTQYF
V gene: TRBV6-5
J gene: TRBJ2-3

CDR3 protein: CASSRGPGGGTDTQYF
V gene: TRBV21-1
J gene: TRBJ2-3

CDR3 protein: CASRPDGLGYGYTF
V gene: TRBV5-1
J gene: TRBJ1-2

CDR3 protein: CASGRGQGSYQPQHF
V gene: TRBV9
J gene: TRBJ1-5

CDR3 protein: CATENGTMSETQYF
V gene: TRBV15
J gene: TRBJ2-5

CDR3 protein: CASSPQTSSTDTQYF
V gene: TRBV5-1
J gene: TRBJ2-3

CDR3 protein: CASSSGGGEQYF
V gene: TRBV10-2
J gene: TRBJ2-7

CDR3 protein: CASSATSGRGSEQFF
V gene: TRBV3-1
J gene: TRBJ2-1

CDR3 protein: CASSLGLGTYEQYF
V gene: TRBV5-1
J gene: TRBJ2-7

CDR3 protein: CASAWGAGRTEAFF
V gene: TRBV2
J gene: TRBJ1-1

CDR3 protein: CAISDSFDQPQHF
V gene: TRBV10-3
J gene: TRBJ1-5

CDR3 protein: CASSHQGQEIQFF
V gene: TRBV4-1
J gene: TRBJ2-1

CDR3 protein: CASSYFTGSGANVLTF
V gene: TRBV6-5
J gene: TRBJ2-6

CDR3 protein: CASSIRLTVSNQPQHF
V gene: TRBV19
J gene: TRBJ1-5

CDR3 protein: CASNEGFGGYEQYF
V gene: TRBV5-5
J gene: TRBJ2-7

CDR3 protein: CSVKGDRVQQTQYF
V gene: TRBV29-1
J gene: TRBJ2-5

CDR3 protein: CASSLGTTRNQPQHF
V gene: TRBV12-3/TRBV12-4
J gene: TRBJ1-5

CDR3 protein: CASSLSGGSGQPQHF
V gene: TRBV7-6
J gene: TRBJ1-5

CDR3 protein: CASSLSGGGVNIQYF
V gene: TRBV27
J gene: TRBJ2-4

CDR3 protein: CASSISTGTYNEQFF
V gene: TRBV7-9
J gene: TRBJ2-1

CDR3 protein: CASSYKREGWQYF
V gene: TRBV6-2/TRBV6-3
J gene: TRBJ2-3

CDR3 protein: CAPQYSASYEQYF
V gene: TRBV15
J gene: TRBJ2-7

CDR3 protein: CASSMLGGRLDTQYF
V gene: TRBV7-9
J gene: TRBJ2-3

CDR3 protein: CASSPKGRGRYEQYF
V gene: TRBV11-3
J gene: TRBJ2-7

CDR3 protein: CATSDPGQHYGYTF
V gene: TRBV24-1
J gene: TRBJ1-2

CDR3 protein: CASSQGGGEQFF
V gene: TRBV3-1
J gene: TRBJ2-1

CDR3 protein: CASSVFQSADTQYF
V gene: TRBV9
J gene: TRBJ2-3

CDR3 protein: CASSLGLQSNEQFF
V gene: TRBV11-1
J gene: TRBJ2-1

CDR3 protein: CASSLGVRRQGYYEQYF
V gene: TRBV5-6
J gene: TRBJ2-7

CDR3 protein: CASSPWTGPSTDTQYF
V gene: TRBV12-3/TRBV12-4
J gene: TRBJ2-3

CDR3 protein: CASSFELGRGASETQYF
V gene: TRBV11-3
J gene: TRBJ2-5